These T cell receptor beta chains were read from a single sample in a study of T cell responses to AZD1222 COVID-19 vaccine. Method: immunoSEQ multiplex PCR; TCRdb's copy keeps in-frame clones and lacks some. The table has more than 95,000 clones, around 91% seen once. The sequences come from peripheral blood, collected on day 0 of AZD1222 vaccination. Source of these receptors: an adult in good health. Both conserved end residues are part of each CDR3. The D gene is left open where the match is weak. Expanded clones get a size class; other rows say once, few or many, or leave the size out.

>TRBJ2-1|-|-|TRBV6-6
CASSPYGTASNEQFF
TGTGCCAGCAGCCCTTACGGGACGGCCTCCAATGAGCAGTTCTTC
>TRBJ1-2|-|-|TRBV3-1/TRBV3-2
CASSLGDTGNTF
TGTGCCAGCAGCCTGGGGGACACTGGGAACACCTTC
>TRBJ1-6|once|-|TRBV7-9
CASSLQNSPLHF
TGTGCCAGCAGCCTACAGAATTCACCCCTCCACTTT
>TRBJ2-2|-|-|TRBV7-9
CASSLLGVAGELFF
TGTGCCAGCAGCTTATTGGGGGTCGCCGGGGAGCTGTTTTTT
>TRBJ1-3|-|TRBD1|TRBV6-1
CASSEEQGARGNTIYF
TGTGCCAGCAGTGAAGAACAGGGGGCGCGCGGAAACACCATATATTTT
>TRBJ2-1|-|TRBD2|TRBV6-2/TRBV6-3
CASSTFSGDEQFF
TGTGCCAGCAGCACCTTTAGCGGGGATGAGCAGTTCTTC
>TRBJ1-3|-|-|TRBV27
CASSLSKGSGNTIYF
TGTGCCAGCAGTTTATCGAAGGGTAGTGGAAACACCATATATTTT
>TRBJ1-1|-|TRBD1|TRBV19
CASSGQGGTEAFF
TGTGCCAGTAGTGGACAGGGAGGCACTGAAGCTTTCTTT
>TRBJ2-2|-|-|TRBV24-1
CATSRQGITGELFF
TGTGCCACCAGTCGGCAGGGGATCACCGGGGAGCTGTTTTTT
>TRBJ2-3|-|-|TRBV30
CAWSVLGDSTDTQYF
TGTGCCTGGAGTGTACTGGGGGACAGCACAGATACGCAGTATTTT
>TRBJ2-6|few|-|TRBV7-9
CASSFGGSGANVLTF
TGTGCCAGCAGCTTCGGGGGCTCTGGGGCCAACGTCCTGACTTTC
>TRBJ1-1|-|-|TRBV12-5
CASGLDTNTEAFF
TGTGCTAGTGGTTTGGACACGAACACTGAAGCTTTCTTT
>TRBJ2-2|-|-|TRBV6-5
CASSSTGGGLGELFF
TGTGCCAGCAGTTCAACAGGGGGAGGGCTCGGGGAGCTGTTTTTT
>TRBJ2-3|-|TRBD2|TRBV11-1
CASSLESGGVLDTQYF
TGTGCCAGCAGCTTAGAAAGCGGGGGGGTCCTGGATACGCAGTATTTT
>TRBJ1-4|-|TRBD1|TRBV13
CASSVGTATNEKLFF
TGTGCCAGCAGCGTAGGGACAGCAACTAATGAAAAACTGTTTTTT
>TRBJ2-3|-|-|TRBV11-2
CASSPLRDSRADTQYF
TGTGCCAGCAGCCCACTGCGAGACAGCAGGGCAGATACGCAGTATTTT
>TRBJ2-7|-|TRBD1|TRBV5-4
CASSRQGAVEQYF
TGTGCCAGCAGCCGACAGGGGGCGGTAGAGCAGTACTTC
>TRBJ2-7|medium-sized|-|TRBV3-1/TRBV3-2
CASSQDLNYPSYEQYF
TGTGCCAGCAGCCAAGATCTTAACTACCCCTCCTACGAGCAGTACTTC
>TRBJ1-1|-|-|TRBV5-4
CASSLANRGTEAFF
TGTGCCAGCAGCTTGGCGAACCGGGGCACTGAAGCTTTCTTT
>TRBJ1-6|-|-|TRBV2
CASSEARPKNNSPLHF
TGTGCCAGCAGTGAAGCTAGGCCCAAAAATAATTCACCCCTCCACTTT
>TRBJ2-7|-|-|TRBV24-1
CATSDLGGTPLYF
TGTGCCACCAGTGATTTGGGGGGGACACCCCTATACTTC
>TRBJ1-5|-|TRBD1|TRBV28
CASSSGQGRDGNQPQHF
TGTGCCAGCAGTTCCGGACAGGGGAGGGATGGCAATCAGCCCCAGCATTTT
>TRBJ2-7|-|-|TRBV11-3
CASSSRDDYYEQYF
TGTGCCAGCAGCTCCCGGGACGACTACTACGAGCAGTACTTC
>TRBJ2-5|-|TRBD2|TRBV6-6
CASCGGGGPQETQYF
TGTGCCAGCTGCGGAGGCGGGGGGCCCCAGGAGACCCAGTACTTC
>TRBJ2-1|-|-|TRBV28
CASSLSGDHEQFF
TGTGCCAGCAGTTTATCAGGGGATCATGAGCAGTTCTTC
>TRBJ1-4|-|-|TRBV6-5
CASSYSGGGRNEKLFF
TGTGCCAGCAGTTACTCGGGGGGGGGCCGTAATGAAAAACTGTTTTTT
>TRBJ2-3|-|TRBD2|TRBV3-1/TRBV3-2
CASSHGTSPDTQYF
TGTGCCAGCAGCCACGGGACTAGCCCGGATACGCAGTATTTT
>TRBJ2-7|-|TRBD1|TRBV11-2
CASSSYPETGGEYEQYF
TGTGCCAGCAGCTCTTACCCGGAGACAGGGGGCGAGTACGAGCAGTACTTC
>TRBJ1-1|-|-|TRBV29-1
CSVSPNTEAFF
TGCAGCGTTTCTCCGAACACTGAAGCTTTCTTT
>TRBJ1-2|-|TRBD1|TRBV7-2
CASSGQGPIYGYTF
TGTGCCAGCAGTGGACAGGGCCCTATCTATGGCTACACCTTC
>TRBJ2-4|-|-|TRBV29-1
CSVEAPGQRSAKNIQYF
TGCAGCGTTGAAGCCCCCGGGCAAAGATCGGCCAAAAACATTCAGTACTTC
>TRBJ1-1|-|-|TRBV6-5
CASSYRLGRVNTEAFF
TGTGCCAGCAGTTACCGGCTAGGAAGGGTGAACACTGAAGCTTTCTTT
>TRBJ1-4|-|TRBD1|TRBV19
CASSAGQGWNEKLFF
TGTGCCAGTAGTGCCGGACAGGGATGGAATGAAAAACTGTTTTTT
>TRBJ2-2|-|-|TRBV3-1/TRBV3-2
CASSLGPGFGELFF
TGTGCCAGCAGCCTGGGCCCCGGATTCGGGGAGCTGTTTTTT
>TRBJ2-7|-|-|TRBV7-3
CASSLGLPRLQNPSREQYF
TGTGCCAGCAGCTTAGGATTACCTCGGCTCCAGAATCCGTCCCGAGAGCAGTACTTC
>TRBJ2-7|-|-|TRBV7-2
CASSLAVQGEGYEQYF
TGTGCCAGCAGCTTAGCGGTTCAGGGGGAGGGCTACGAGCAGTACTTC
>TRBJ2-2|-|-|TRBV5-1
CASSSTGGGELFF
TGCGCCAGCAGCTCCACGGGCGGCGGGGAGCTGTTTTTT
>TRBJ2-1|-|TRBD2|TRBV4-1
CASSHTSQRGNEQFF
TGCGCCAGCAGCCACACATCCCAGCGGGGGAATGAGCAGTTCTTC
>TRBJ2-3|few|TRBD2|TRBV29-1
CSGHGGYTDTQYF
TGCAGCGGCCACGGGGGGTACACAGATACGCAGTATTTT
>TRBJ1-6|-|-|TRBV6-5
CASSYRTGGSPLHF
TGTGCCAGCAGTTACAGGACGGGAGGGTCACCCCTCCACTTT
>TRBJ2-3|-|-|TRBV5-1
CASSLQAGAGTDTQYF
TGCGCCAGCAGCTTGCAGGCGGGGGCGGGCACAGATACGCAGTATTTT
>TRBJ1-6|-|-|TRBV6-5
CASSYTRVYNSPLHF
TGTGCCAGCAGTTACACCCGGGTCTATAATTCACCCCTCCACTTT
>TRBJ2-2|-|TRBD2|TRBV7-2
CASSPLAGGLVRNTGELFF
TGTGCCAGCAGCCCCCTAGCGGGGGGGCTAGTTAGGAACACCGGGGAGCTGTTTTTT
>TRBJ1-2|-|-|TRBV3-1/TRBV3-2
CASSQGTTGGYTF
TGTGCCAGCAGCCAGGGAACAACGGGAGGCTACACCTTC
>TRBJ1-1|-|-|TRBV7-8
CASSLYFEAGTEAFF
TGTGCCAGCAGCTTATATTTTGAGGCAGGCACTGAAGCTTTCTTT
>TRBJ1-2|-|-|TRBV5-6
CASSFSGYGYTF
TGTGCCAGCAGCTTTTCAGGGTATGGCTACACCTTC
>TRBJ2-3|-|TRBD1|TRBV11-1
CASKGQMSTDTQYF
TGTGCCAGCAAGGGACAGATGAGCACAGATACGCAGTATTTT
>TRBJ1-5|-|-|TRBV10-3
CATGRDRNQPQHF
TGTGCCACAGGACGGGACCGCAATCAGCCCCAGCATTTT
>TRBJ1-1|-|-|TRBV5-1
CASSLDGRHTNTEAFF
TGCGCCAGCAGCTTGGATGGCCGACATACGAACACTGAAGCTTTCTTT
>TRBJ2-3|-|TRBD1|TRBV6-5
CASSQTGNPTDTQYF
TGTGCCAGCAGTCAGACAGGGAATCCCACAGATACGCAGTATTTT
>TRBJ2-7|-|-|TRBV6-5
CASSYFGARSYEQYF
TGTGCCAGCAGTTATTTTGGGGCTCGGTCCTACGAGCAGTACTTC
>TRBJ2-4|once|-|TRBV29-1
CSVEGLAKNIQYF
TGCAGCGTTGAAGGGTTAGCCAAAAACATTCAGTACTTC
>TRBJ1-1|-|-|TRBV7-9
CASSLVAGGRTEAFF
TGTGCCAGCAGCTTAGTGGCCGGGGGAAGGACTGAAGCTTTCTTT
>TRBJ1-1|-|-|TRBV2
CASRATSYWGDTEAFF
TGTGCCAGCAGGGCCACTTCCTACTGGGGGGACACTGAAGCTTTCTTT
>TRBJ1-1|-|TRBD1|TRBV3-1/TRBV3-2
CASSQGTGKNTEAFF
TGTGCCAGCAGCCAGGGGACAGGGAAGAACACTGAAGCTTTCTTT
>TRBJ2-7|-|-|TRBV5-5
CASSLLPTQAYEQYF
TGTGCCAGCAGCTTGTTACCGACACAAGCCTACGAGCAGTACTTC
>TRBJ2-3|-|-|TRBV4-3
CASSQDQRGGHVTDTQYF
TGCGCCAGCAGCCAAGATCAGAGGGGAGGTCACGTCACAGATACGCAGTATTTT
>TRBJ2-5|-|TRBD2|TRBV28
CASSPSPAGGPRETQYF
TGTGCCAGCAGCCCCAGTCCAGCGGGGGGGCCGCGAGAGACCCAGTACTTC
>TRBJ2-7|-|-|TRBV7-2
CASSSRGRDYEQYF
TGTGCCAGCAGCTCCCGAGGCAGGGACTACGAGCAGTACTTC
>TRBJ1-2|-|TRBD1|TRBV2
CASREDRGELYGYTF
TGTGCCAGCAGGGAGGACAGGGGCGAATTGTATGGCTACACCTTC